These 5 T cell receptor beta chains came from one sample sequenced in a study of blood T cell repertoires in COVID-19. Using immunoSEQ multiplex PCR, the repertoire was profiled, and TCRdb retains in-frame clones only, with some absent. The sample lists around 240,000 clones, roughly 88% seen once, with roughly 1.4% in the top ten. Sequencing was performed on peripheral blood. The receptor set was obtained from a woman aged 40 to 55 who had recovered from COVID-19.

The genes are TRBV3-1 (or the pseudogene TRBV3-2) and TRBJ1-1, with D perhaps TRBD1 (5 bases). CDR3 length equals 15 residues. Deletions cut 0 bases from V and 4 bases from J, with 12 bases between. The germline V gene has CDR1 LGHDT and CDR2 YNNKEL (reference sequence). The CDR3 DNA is TGTGCCAGCAGCCAAGATCAACAGGTGGGCACTGAAGCTTTCTTT. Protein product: CASSQDQQVGTEAFF.

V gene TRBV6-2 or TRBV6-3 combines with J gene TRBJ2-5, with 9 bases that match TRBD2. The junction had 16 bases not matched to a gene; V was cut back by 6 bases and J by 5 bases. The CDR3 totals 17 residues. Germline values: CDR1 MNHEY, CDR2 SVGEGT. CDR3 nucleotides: TGTGCCAGCAGCCCGAGGGCGGGGGGGGATGCGCTGGAGACCCAGTACTTC. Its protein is CASSPRAGGDALETQYF.

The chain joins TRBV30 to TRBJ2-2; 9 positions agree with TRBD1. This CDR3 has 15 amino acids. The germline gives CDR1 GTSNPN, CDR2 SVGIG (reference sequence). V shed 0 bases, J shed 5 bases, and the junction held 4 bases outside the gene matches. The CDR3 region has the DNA TGTGCCTGGAGTGTACGGGACAGGGAGACCGGGGAGCTGTTTTTT. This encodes CAWSVRDRETGELFF.

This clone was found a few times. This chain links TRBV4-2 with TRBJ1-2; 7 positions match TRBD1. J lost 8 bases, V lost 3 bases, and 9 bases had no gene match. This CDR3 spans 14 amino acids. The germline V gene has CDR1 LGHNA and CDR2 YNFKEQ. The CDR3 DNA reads TGTGCCAGCAGCCATCGAGACAGGGACCAGGGCTACACCTTC. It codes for CASSHRDRDQGYTF.

The DNA for the CDR3 is TGCGCCAGCAGCTCACGAGCGGGGGTAGGGAAAGAAGAAGAGACCCAGTACTTC. It specifies CASSSRAGVGKEEETQYF. J is TRBJ2-5 and V is TRBV5-1, with 8 bases identical to TRBD2. The CDR3 is made up of 18 amino acids. With 3 bases clipped from V and 3 bases from J, the junction kept 16 bases outside the gene matches. Germline V gene sequence: CDR1 SGHRS, CDR2 YFSETQ.